A single sample is the source of the 20 T cell receptor beta chains below, sequenced in a study of identical twins. TCRdb reprocessed the 5' RACE reads with MiXCR, giving one entry per CDR3 protein. The sample has hundreds of thousands of distinct CDR3 sequences; 24% are singletons. This same sample was also part of a study on T cells expressing NK-cell markers.

The sample was CD4+ T cells sorted from blood. These receptors were obtained from a woman younger than 35 in good health.

There are a few counts of this clonotype. This chain uses TRBV20-1 with TRBJ2-3; 9 nucleotides match TRBD1. From germline, CDR1 is DFQATT and CDR2 SNEGSKA (reference sequence). The length of the CDR3 is 12 residues. After removal of 4 bases from V and 5 bases from J, the junction contained 1 base not matched to a gene. The CDR3 nucleotides read TGCAGTGCTATGGACAGGGGAGATACGCAGTATTTT. It encodes CSAMDRGDTQYF.

The V gene is TRBV6-5, the J gene TRBJ2-7; D gene ambiguous. CDR1 and CDR2 from the germline V gene are MNHEY and SVGAGI. The CDR3 length is 15 residues. V lost 0 bases, J lost 6 bases, and 15 bases lay in between. CDR3 sequence (DNA): TGTGCCAGCAGTTACTCGTCCCTAGGGCTTTCCGAGCAGTACTTC. Its protein product is CASSYSSLGLSEQYF.

This clonotype has only a few counts. V and J are TRBV20-1 and TRBJ1-4; no reliable D call. Germline CDR1 is DFQATT and CDR2 is SNEGSKA (reference sequence). With 3 bases removed from V and 6 bases from J, the gap between germline ends came to 8 bases. CDR3 length equals 12 residues. The CDR3 DNA reads TGCAGTGCTAGCATGGGCGATGAAAAACTGTTTTTT. It codes for CSASMGDEKLFF.

This clonotype showed up just a few times. CDR3 in amino acids: CASSRQGPETQYF. The CDR3 region has the DNA TGTGCCAGTAGCAGACAGGGCCCTGAGACCCAGTACTTC. This sequence joins TRBV19 and TRBJ2-5; 7 nucleotides align to TRBD1. The junction had 6 bases not matched to a gene; V was cut back by 6 bases and J by 5 bases. Germline V gene sequence: CDR1 LNHDA, CDR2 SQIVND (reference sequence). The CDR3 has 13 amino acids.

The chain carries TRBV9 and TRBJ2-1, with 10 bases matching TRBD2. The CDR3 totals 17 residues. V gave up 3 bases and J gave up 1 base; unmatched junction bases: 7. Germline V lookup: CDR1 SGDLS, CDR2 YYNGEE. The CDR3 nucleotides are TGTGCCAGCAGCGGGGACAGCGGGAGGGGTTCCTACAATGAGCAGTTCTTC. Its translation: CASSGDSGRGSYNEQFF. Looking up the rest from reference TRBV9 and TRBJ2-1 gives the full variable domain: DSGVTQTPKHLITATGQRVTLRCSPRSGDLSVYWYQQSLDQGLQFLIQYYNGEERAKGNILERFSAQQFPDLHSELNLSSLELGDSALYFCASSGDSGRGSYNEQFFGPGTRLTVL.

V usage is TRBV20-1 and J usage is TRBJ1-1; maybe TRBD1 (5 bases). Per the germline V gene, CDR1 is DFQATT and CDR2 is SNEGSKA (reference sequence). This CDR3 spans 13 amino acids. V lost 2 bases and J lost 1, with 8 bases in between. The DNA of the CDR3 is TGCAGTGCTAGATTCGGGGGGAACACTGAAGCTTTCTTT. It encodes CSARFGGNTEAFF.

This clonotype was seen more than once but under ten times. The genes are TRBV6-2 or TRBV6-3 and TRBJ2-3, with a weak D call TRBD2 (6 bases). V was clipped by 3 bases and J by 3 bases, with 13 bases between them. The CDR3 has 15 residues. Per germline, CDR1 MNHEY and CDR2 SVGEGT. The CDR3 loop is CASSYGGLSTDTQYF. Here the CDR3 DNA reads TGTGCCAGCAGTTATGGGGGACTCTCAACAGATACGCAGTATTTT.

This clonotype was counted only a few times. The chain couples TRBV3-1 to TRBJ2-7, with D possibly TRBD2 on 6 matching bases. From germline, CDR1 is LGHDT and CDR2 YNNKEL (reference sequence). The germline V and J ends were trimmed by 8 bases and 7 bases, with 15 bases remaining between them. The CDR3 sequence is 12 residues long. DNA of the CDR3: TGTGCCAGCGGACTATTAGGTCGGGAGCAGTACTTC. Translated, it gives CASGLLGREQYF.

The chain has TRBV4-3 and TRBJ2-3; no reliable D call. This CDR3 comprises 15 residues. Germline V gene sequence: CDR1 LGHNA, CDR2 YSLEER. The germline V and J ends were trimmed by 0 bases and 0 bases, with 7 bases remaining between them. The CDR3 sequence: CASSQERSSTDTQYF. The DNA of the CDR3 is TGCGCCAGCAGCCAAGAGAGGAGCAGCACAGATACGCAGTATTTT.

CDR3 sequence reads: CASSHRGTQYF. For the CDR3, the DNA is TGTGCCAGCAGCCACAGGGGGACCCAGTACTTC. The V and J genes are TRBV7-8 and TRBJ2-5, with 7 nucleotides matching TRBD1. CDR3 length: 11 amino acids. With 5 bases clipped from V and 7 bases from J, the junction kept 1 base outside the gene matches. CDR1 is SGHVS, CDR2 FQNEAQ, per germline.

This chain connects TRBV20-1 to TRBJ2-5; 13 bases line up with TRBD2. The V segment lost 5 bases and the J segment 5 bases; nucleotides outside the gene matches: 11. This CDR3 spans 16 amino acids. Per germline, CDR1 DFQATT and CDR2 SNEGSKA (reference sequence). CDR3 amino acids: CSAPRTSGSLGETQYF. In DNA form, the CDR3 reads TGCAGTGCTCCCCGGACTAGCGGGAGTTTGGGGGAGACCCAGTACTTC.

In this sample, this clonotype turned up a few times. This CDR3 is CAWNIKGGGISYNEQFF. The CDR3 DNA follows: TGTGCCTGGAATATCAAGGGGGGAGGGATTTCCTACAATGAGCAGTTCTTC. The chain is built from TRBV30 and TRBJ2-1; D possibly corresponds to TRBD2 (7 bases). Germline CDR1 and CDR2: GTSNPN and SVGIG (reference sequence). The CDR3 runs to 17 residues. Trimming left V 4 bases short and J 1 base short, with 20 bases between.

This clonotype was recorded once. This chain joins TRBV3-1 and TRBJ2-7; no clear D gene. This CDR3 is built from 13 residues. Trimming took off 1 base at V and 6 bases at J, with 10 bases between the two ends. The germline V gene has CDR1 LGHDT and CDR2 YNNKEL (reference sequence). The CDR3 loop is CASSQGRLSEQYF. The CDR3 nucleotides read TGTGCCAGCAGCCAAGGAAGACTCTCCGAGCAGTACTTC.

This clonotype has just a few counts. V gene TRBV16 combines with J gene TRBJ1-1, with D possibly matching TRBD1 (6 bases). Between the trimmed V and J ends, which lost 4 bases and 5 bases, there was a span of 14 bases. The CDR3 covers 14 residues. Germline CDR1 reads KGHSY; CDR2 reads FQNENV. The CDR3 nucleotides are TGTGCCAGCAGCCCGCAGACTACAGGGACTGAAGCTTTCTTT. It specifies CASSPQTTGTEAFF.

This clonotype was recorded a few times. V is TRBV12-3 or TRBV12-4 and J is TRBJ2-1; perhaps TRBD1 as D (5 bases). The CDR3 totals 16 residues. V gave up 2 bases and J gave up 4 bases, with 15 bases separating them. CDR3 region: CASSLQGTIRYNEQFF. The DNA for the CDR3 is TGTGCCAGCAGTTTACAGGGTACAATTAGATACAATGAGCAGTTCTTC.

This clonotype came up a few times. V and J are TRBV9 and TRBJ2-3, with 9 nucleotides matching TRBD1. The V and J ends lost 5 bases and 2 bases, in that order; junction bases with no gene match: 6. The CDR3 spans 15 residues. The V gene's germline CDR1 is SGDLS and CDR2 YYNGEE. The CDR3 loop is CASRAGTGHTDTQYF. The CDR3 DNA follows: TGTGCCAGCAGAGCCGGGACAGGGCACACAGATACGCAGTATTTT.

This sequence joins TRBV6-1 and TRBJ2-7; no definite D call. The CDR3 runs 14 residues. Germline V gene data show CDR1 as MNHNS and CDR2 as SASEGT. With 4 bases removed from V and 6 bases from J, the gap between germline ends came to 16 bases. Written as DNA, the CDR3 is TGTGCCAGCAGTGGGGTTTTGGGTGGAAGCGAGCAGTACTTC. Its protein product is CASSGVLGGSEQYF.

The CDR3, as DNA: TGTGCCACCAGCCCGTTGGGATTAACGGGTGAGCAGTTCTTC. Amino acids: CATSPLGLTGEQFF. The chain employs TRBV15 and TRBJ2-1, with D unresolved. The V and J ends lost 5 bases and 9 bases respectively, with 17 bases between them. The germline CDR1 and CDR2 sequences are LNHNV and YYDKDF (reference sequence). The CDR3 totals 14 residues.

This clonotype turned up a few times. The rearrangement links TRBV6-1 to TRBJ2-4; D unclear. V lost 6 bases and J 5 bases, leaving 14 bases between the germline ends. The germline CDR1 and CDR2 sequences are MNHNS and SASEGT. This CDR3 spans 14 amino acids. The CDR3 is CASSSTRAENIQYF. The CDR3 region has the DNA TGTGCCAGCAGCTCGACCCGGGCCGAAAACATTCAGTACTTC.

In this sample, this clonotype turned up a few times. The V call is TRBV5-6, the J call TRBJ2-3; D gene uncertain. The CDR3 totals 14 residues. In germline, CDR1 is SGHDT, CDR2 YYEEEE. Deletions cut 1 base from V and 0 bases from J, with 6 bases between. Written as DNA, the CDR3 is TGTGCCAGCAGCTTGCCCCAGAGCACAGATACGCAGTATTTT. Residues: CASSLPQSTDTQYF.